The following is a T cell receptor beta chain sequence with its context. Its antigen remains unidentified. These data come from a study of OX40 agonist ivuxolimab in advanced cancers. Regarding the study as a whole: CD4+ and CD8+ blood T cells expanded clonally by week 6 at 0.1 to 3.0 mg/kg. Determination of antigen specificity was not performed for the expanded peripheral T cells.

Clones were sequenced by immunoSEQ multiplex PCR, and TCRdb holds only the in-frame ones, with some missing. The sample contains 70,000 to 85,000 clones, roughly 83% of which appear only once. Trimming removed 5 bases from V and 2 bases from J, with 19 bases in between. The CDR3 is 16 amino acids. From germline, CDR1 is SQVTM and CDR2 ANQGSEA. This material consisted of CD4+ or CD8+ T cells sorted from blood, taken in a trial of the OX40 agonist ivuxolimab. The chain combines TRBV29-1 with TRBJ1-5, with D tentatively TRBD1 (5 bases). This clonotype was obtained from an adult with an advanced solid tumor such as melanoma, head and neck, liver or kidney cancer. The CDR3 DNA reads as TGCAGCGTTCAAACATTGGGGGGACCAGGCAATCAGCCCCAGCATTTT. The encoded protein is CSVQTLGGPGNQPQHF. Complete variable domain (other parts from reference TRBV29-1 and TRBJ1-5): SAVISQKPSRDICQRGTSLTIQCQVDSQVTMMFWYRQQPGQSLTLIATANQGSEATYESGFVIDKFPISRPNLTFSTLTVSNMSPEDSSIYLCSVQTLGGPGNQPQHFGDGTRLSIL.